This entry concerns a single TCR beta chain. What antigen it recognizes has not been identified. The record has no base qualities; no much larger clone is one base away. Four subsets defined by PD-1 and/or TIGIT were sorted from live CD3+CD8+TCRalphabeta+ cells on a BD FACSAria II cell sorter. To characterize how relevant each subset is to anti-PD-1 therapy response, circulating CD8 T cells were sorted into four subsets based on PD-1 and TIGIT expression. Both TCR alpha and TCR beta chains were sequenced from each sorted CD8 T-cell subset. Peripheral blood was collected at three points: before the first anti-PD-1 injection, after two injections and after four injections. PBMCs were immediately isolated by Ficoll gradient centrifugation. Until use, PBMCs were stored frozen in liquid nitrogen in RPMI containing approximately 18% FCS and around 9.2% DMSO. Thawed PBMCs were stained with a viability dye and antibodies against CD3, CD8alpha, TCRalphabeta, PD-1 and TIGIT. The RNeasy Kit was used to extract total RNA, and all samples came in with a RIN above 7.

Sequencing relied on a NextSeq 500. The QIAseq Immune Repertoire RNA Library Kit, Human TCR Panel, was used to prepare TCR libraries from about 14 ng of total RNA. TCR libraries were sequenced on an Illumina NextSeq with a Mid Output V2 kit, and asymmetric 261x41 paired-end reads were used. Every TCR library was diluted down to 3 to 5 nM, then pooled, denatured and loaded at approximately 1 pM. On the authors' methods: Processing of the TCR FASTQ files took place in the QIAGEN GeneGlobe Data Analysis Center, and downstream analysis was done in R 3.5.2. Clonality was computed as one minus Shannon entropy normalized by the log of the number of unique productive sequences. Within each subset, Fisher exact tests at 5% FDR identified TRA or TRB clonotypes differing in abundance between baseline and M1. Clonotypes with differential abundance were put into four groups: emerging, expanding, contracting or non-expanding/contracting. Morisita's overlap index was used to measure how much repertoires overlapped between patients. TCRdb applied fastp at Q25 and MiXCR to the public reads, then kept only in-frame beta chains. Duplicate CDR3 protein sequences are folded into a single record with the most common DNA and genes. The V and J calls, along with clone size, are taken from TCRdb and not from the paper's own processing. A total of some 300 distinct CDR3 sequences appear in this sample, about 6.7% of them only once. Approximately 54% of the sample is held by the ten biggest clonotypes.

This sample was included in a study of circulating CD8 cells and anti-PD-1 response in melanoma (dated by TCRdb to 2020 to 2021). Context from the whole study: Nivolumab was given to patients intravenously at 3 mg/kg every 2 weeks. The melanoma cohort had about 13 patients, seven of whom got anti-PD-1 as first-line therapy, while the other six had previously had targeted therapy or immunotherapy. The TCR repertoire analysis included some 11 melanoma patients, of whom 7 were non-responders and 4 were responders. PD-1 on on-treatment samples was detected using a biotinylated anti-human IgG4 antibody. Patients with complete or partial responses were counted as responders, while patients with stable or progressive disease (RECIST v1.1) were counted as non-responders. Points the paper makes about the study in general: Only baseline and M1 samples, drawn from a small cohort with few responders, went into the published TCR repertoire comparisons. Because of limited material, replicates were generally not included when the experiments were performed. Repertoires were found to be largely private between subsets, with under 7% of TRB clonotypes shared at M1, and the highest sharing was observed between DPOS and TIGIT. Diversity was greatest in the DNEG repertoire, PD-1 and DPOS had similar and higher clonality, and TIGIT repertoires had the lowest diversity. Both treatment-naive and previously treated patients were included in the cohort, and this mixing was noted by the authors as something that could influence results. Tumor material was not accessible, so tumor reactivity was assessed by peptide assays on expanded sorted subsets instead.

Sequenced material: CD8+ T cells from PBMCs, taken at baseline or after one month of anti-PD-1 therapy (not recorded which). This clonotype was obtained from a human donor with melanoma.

CDR3 sequence: CASSQGGRETQYF. Here is the DNA: TGTGCCAGCAGCCAAGGGGGCCGGGAGACCCAGTACTTC. This sequence uses TRBV4-2 and TRBJ2-5, and TRBD1 may be the D gene, going by 5 matching bases. The germline V gene specifies LGHNA as CDR1 and YNFKEQ as CDR2. Reading from cysteine to phenylalanine, the CDR3 counts 13 amino acids. The only DNA kept is the CDR3, 39 bases in frame from the first base. V loses 1 base, J loses 5 bases, and the germline ends lie 8 bases apart.